This T cell receptor beta chain stems from a study of long-term antiretroviral therapy in people with HIV. About this clone: What it binds is not known.

Two or more post-ART PBMC samples, plus at least one pre-ART sample, were available for each donor. About 1-10 million cryopreserved PBMC were held in samples before DNA extraction. Investigators performed immunoSEQ version v3.0 at survey level. The protocol was immunoSEQ multiplex PCR, while the TCRdb copy is restricted to in-frame clones and leaves out a portion. The table includes about 30,000 clones, roughly 93% detected once. CDR3 length: 13 amino acids. CDR1 is GTSNPN, CDR2 SVGIG, per germline (reference sequence). With 1 base removed from V and 7 bases from J, the gap between germline ends came to 8 bases. General study findings and limits: Once patients were on ART, diversity went higher but still fell short of transplant donor controls. Clones that had undergone expansion before ART prevailed in the repertoire throughout all time points.

The chain couples TRBV30 to TRBJ1-6; D unclear. The sequence came from a man aged 50 to 59 with HIV. This sample comprised unsorted PBMCs, obtained 7.4 years after starting antiretroviral therapy. The CDR3 sequence is CAWSAVRNSPLHF. In nucleotides, the CDR3 is TGTGCCTGGAGTGCAGTCCGCAATTCACCCCTCCACTTT.